The 24 T cell receptor beta chains below all came from one sample that was sequenced in a study of blood T cell repertoires in COVID-19. The method was immunoSEQ multiplex PCR; TCRdb's version includes in-frame clones alone and lacks a portion of them. This table holds 97,000 or so clones, about nine tenths found once. Specimen: peripheral blood. Receptors originate from a man in his late teens or twenties with acute or convalescent COVID-19.

This chain links TRBV18 with TRBJ2-1; D remains unclear. Trimming took 3 bases from V and 5 from J, leaving 14 bases between them. CDR1 and CDR2 from the germline V gene are KGHSH and LQKENI. The CDR3 extends over 15 amino acids. The CDR3 is CASSPLNGGDNEQFF. The CDR3 region has the DNA TGTGCCAGCTCACCCCTTAACGGCGGCGACAATGAGCAGTTCTTC.

This clone was seen once. This chain joins TRBV27 and TRBJ1-1; D call uncertain. Trimming stripped 8 bases from V and 4 bases from J, with 11 bases between. This CDR3 spans 12 amino acids. CDR1 is MNHEY, CDR2 SMNVEV, per germline (reference sequence). The CDR3 is CASGLLGTEAFF. In nucleotides, the CDR3 is TGTGCCAGCGGACTGCTCGGCACTGAAGCTTTCTTT.

The genes are TRBV19 and TRBJ2-3; D is perhaps TRBD1 (6 bases). The CDR3 has 16 amino acids. CDR1 and CDR2 (germline): LNHDA, SQIVND (reference sequence). V was pared by 5 bases and J by 0 bases, with 15 bases between. CDR3 coding DNA: TGTGCCAGTAGTTCTCCCCGGACAGCGAGCACAGATACGCAGTATTTT. It is translated as CASSSPRTASTDTQYF. The variable domain in full, completed from reference TRBV19 and TRBJ2-3, reads DGGITQSPKYLFRKEGQNVTLSCEQNLNHDAMYWYRQDPGQGLRLIYYSQIVNDFQKGDIAEGYSVSREKKESFPLTVTSAQKNPTAFYLCASSSPRTASTDTQYFGPGTRLTVL.

The gene calls are TRBV27 and TRBJ1-1; the match to TRBD1 covers 8 bases. The V and J ends lost 3 bases and 6 bases, in that order; junction bases with no gene match: 3. CDR1 is MNHEY, CDR2 SMNVEV, per germline (reference sequence). The CDR3 consists of 13 residues. The CDR3 nucleotides are TGTGCCAGCAGTTTTGACAGGGGAGCTGAAGCTTTCTTT. This gives the protein CASSFDRGAEAFF.

This chain uses TRBV19 with TRBJ2-1; possibly TRBD1 for D (6 bases). V shed 3 bases and J shed 2 bases, with 14 bases lying between them. Germline lookup yields CDR1 LNHDA and CDR2 SQIVND (reference sequence). This CDR3 comprises 16 residues. CDR3 coding DNA: TGTGCCAGTAGTATGTGGTCGGACAGCCCCTACAATGAGCAGTTCTTC. Its protein is CASSMWSDSPYNEQFF. Supplemented by reference TRBV19 and TRBJ2-1, the full variable domain reads DGGITQSPKYLFRKEGQNVTLSCEQNLNHDAMYWYRQDPGQGLRLIYYSQIVNDFQKGDIAEGYSVSREKKESFPLTVTSAQKNPTAFYLCASSMWSDSPYNEQFFGPGTRLTVL.

This clone was observed a few times. The chain combines TRBV30 with TRBJ2-3; TRBD2 matches at 15 bases. Per the germline V gene, CDR1 is GTSNPN and CDR2 is SVGIG (reference sequence). The ends lost 0 bases at V and 1 base at J; junction bases unmatched: 5. This CDR3 is built from 18 residues. The CDR3 sequence: CAWSVWGLAGGGTDTQYF. In DNA form, the CDR3 reads TGTGCCTGGAGTGTCTGGGGACTAGCGGGGGGTGGCACAGATACGCAGTATTTT.

The rearrangement links TRBV11-2 to TRBJ1-1, with 9 bases identical to TRBD1. The ends lost 3 bases at V and 4 bases at J; junction bases unmatched: 12. This CDR3 is built from 17 residues. From germline, CDR1 is SGHAT and CDR2 FQNNGV. CDR3 in amino acids: CASSFLPGQGLATEAFF. The DNA of the CDR3 is TGTGCCAGCAGCTTTCTTCCGGGACAGGGTTTGGCCACTGAAGCTTTCTTT.

V is TRBV7-8 and J is TRBJ2-7; 8 positions agree with TRBD2. In germline, CDR1 is SGHVS, CDR2 FQNEAQ. V was clipped by 7 bases and J by 6 bases; unmatched bases: 17. The CDR3 totals 16 residues. CDR3 protein: CASTLMASGLASEQYF. DNA for the CDR3: TGTGCCAGCACCCTTATGGCTAGCGGGCTTGCCAGCGAGCAGTACTTC.

This clone has a handful of counts. The chain is built from TRBV6-5 and TRBJ2-7; TRBD2 agrees at 7 bases. Losses at the gene ends were 2 bases for V and 3 bases for J; bases not matched to a gene: 7. Germline V CDR1 and CDR2: MNHEY, SVGAGI. The CDR3 contains 15 residues. The CDR3: CASSYTSGEGYEQYF. In DNA form, the CDR3 reads TGTGCCAGCAGTTACACGTCCGGGGAGGGCTACGAGCAGTACTTC.

The chain carries TRBV30 and TRBJ1-2; TRBD1 matches 7 bases. Germline-derived CDR1 and CDR2 are GTSNPN and SVGIG (reference sequence). This CDR3 spans 12 amino acids. V shed 4 bases and J 8 bases; nucleotides not matched to a gene: 7. The CDR3: CAWTPDRRGYTF. CDR3 nucleotides: TGTGCCTGGACCCCGGACAGGAGGGGCTACACCTTC.

This chain uses TRBV2 with TRBJ2-7, with a possible D match to TRBD2 (6 bases). The V end was cut by 7 bases, the J end by 3 bases, with 22 bases between. The CDR3 covers 16 residues. The germline CDR1 and CDR2 sequences are SNHLY and FYNNEI. CDR3: CASTYEGMEGGYEQYF. As DNA, the CDR3 is TGTGCCAGCACATACGAGGGAATGGAGGGAGGCTACGAGCAGTACTTC.

This clone was picked up one time. CDR3 region: CASSLTGSGNTIYF. The CDR3, as DNA: TGTGCCAGCAGCCTGACAGGGTCTGGAAACACCATATATTTT. This chain joins TRBV6-5 and TRBJ1-3; 7 positions match TRBD1. The CDR3 has 14 amino acids. The germline CDR1 and CDR2 sequences are MNHEY and SVGAGI. Trimming removed 6 bases from V and 1 base from J; junction bases left unmatched: 3.

V and J are TRBV19 and TRBJ2-2; 8 bases line up with TRBD1. The CDR3 runs to 18 residues. The V gene end was trimmed by 5 bases and the J gene end by 0 bases; junction bases not matched to a gene: 11. Per germline, CDR1 LNHDA and CDR2 SQIVND (reference sequence). The CDR3 coding sequence is TGTGCCAGTAGTCCAATGACAGGGGTAAGGACGAACACCGGGGAGCTGTTTTTT. Residues: CASSPMTGVRTNTGELFF.

CDR3 sequence: CASSLSGGVADTQYF. For the CDR3, the DNA is TGTGCCAGCAGTCTTAGCGGGGGGGTGGCAGATACGCAGTATTTT. J is TRBJ2-3 and V is TRBV7-2; 11 nucleotides align to TRBD2. From germline, CDR1 is SGHTA and CDR2 FQGNSA. There are 15 residues in the CDR3. The J segment lost 4 bases and the V segment lost 6 bases, leaving 6 bases of the junction unmatched. The entire variable domain, with the rest obtained from reference TRBV7-2 and TRBJ2-3, is as follows: GAGVSQSPSNKVTEKGKDVELRCDPISGHTALYWYRQSLGQGLEFLIYFQGNSAPDKSGLPSDRFSAERTGGSVSTLTIQRTQQEDSAVYLCASSLSGGVADTQYFGPGTRLTVL.

This chain uses TRBV7-7 with TRBJ2-5, with 8 nucleotides matching TRBD1. V shed 5 bases, J shed 1 base, and the junction held 6 bases outside the gene matches. Per the germline V gene, CDR1 is SSHAT and CDR2 is FNYEAQ (reference sequence). The CDR3 is made up of 15 amino acids. The CDR3 reads CASSPRQGTQETQYF. The DNA for the CDR3 is TGTGCCAGCAGCCCAAGACAGGGGACCCAAGAGACCCAGTACTTC.

The CDR3: CASSSPSGEINFGEQYF. The DNA for the CDR3 is TGTGCCAGCAGCTCCCCCTCGGGGGAGATCAACTTTGGGGAGCAGTACTTC. V and J are TRBV7-6 and TRBJ2-7, with D possibly matching TRBD2 (6 bases). The germline gives CDR1 SGHVS, CDR2 FNYEAQ. With 4 bases removed from V and 7 bases from J, the gap between germline ends came to 26 bases. The CDR3 has 17 amino acids. Combining the CDR3 with reference TRBV7-6 and TRBJ2-7 gives the whole variable domain GAGVSQSPRYKVTKRGQDVALRCDPISGHVSLYWYRQALGQGPEFLTYFNYEAQQDKSGLPNDRFSAERPEGSISTLTIQRTEQRDSAMYRCASSSPSGEINFGEQYFGPGTRLTVT.

The CDR3 spells CSASGPPGGRDYTGELFF. The DNA of the CDR3 is TGCAGTGCTAGTGGACCCCCGGGCGGGAGGGACTACACCGGGGAGCTGTTTTTT. This chain links TRBV20-1 with TRBJ2-2; 9 bases agree with TRBD2. Germline V CDR1 and CDR2: DFQATT, SNEGSKA (reference sequence). The CDR3 is 18 amino acids. V trimming: 3 bases; J trimming: 3 bases; junction bases outside the gene matches: 14.

This chain joins TRBV25-1 and TRBJ2-7; 8 nucleotides agree with TRBD1. Germline V gene data show CDR1 as MGHDK and CDR2 as SYGVNS. This CDR3 contains 14 residues. The J segment lost 2 bases and the V segment lost 1 base, leaving 1 base of the junction unmatched. This CDR3 is CASSESDRAYEQYF. DNA for the CDR3: TGTGCCAGCAGTGAATCGGACAGGGCCTACGAGCAGTACTTC.

With regard to this clone: The same CDR3 arises from other DNA sequences in this sample as well. J is TRBJ2-1 and V is TRBV24-1; 10 nucleotides line up with TRBD2. This CDR3 is 19 amino acids long. Trimming cost V 0 bases and J 8 bases; bases outside gene matches: 15. The germline V gene encodes CDR1 KGHDR and CDR2 SFDVKD. CDR3 loop: CATSDLKIPASGRSHEQFF. The DNA of the CDR3 is TGTGCCACCAGTGATTTGAAAATCCCGGCTAGCGGGAGATCGCATGAGCAGTTCTTC.

This chain uses TRBV7-2 with TRBJ1-5; no firm D call. The CDR3 runs 13 residues. The germline gives CDR1 SGHTA, CDR2 FQGNSA. V was clipped by 11 bases and J by 5 bases, with 16 bases between them. CDR3 in DNA: TGTGCCGCAGCTAGCGGAATAGATCAGCCCCAGCATTTT. This encodes CAAASGIDQPQHF.

The rearrangement uses TRBV7-9 and TRBJ1-3; 9 nucleotides match TRBD1. The V gene's germline CDR1 is SEHNR and CDR2 FQNEAQ (reference sequence). The CDR3 is made up of 14 amino acids. V shed 5 bases and J 4 bases; nucleotides not matched to a gene: 3. The DNA for the CDR3 is TGTGCCAGCAGCCCCGGGACAGGGGGAAACACCATATATTTT. The encoded protein is CASSPGTGGNTIYF.

The V call is TRBV19, the J call TRBJ2-1; a weak D match, TRBD2 (6 bases). The CDR3 is 15 residues long. Trimming pared 4 bases from V and 4 bases from J, leaving 14 bases between. CDR1 and CDR2 from the germline V gene are LNHDA and SQIVND (reference sequence). In nucleotides, the CDR3 is TGTGCCAGTAGTAGAACCGGGACTGGGTACAATGAGCAGTTCTTC. It yields the protein CASSRTGTGYNEQFF.

The chain combines TRBV19 with TRBJ1-6; D remains ambiguous. Trimming took off 3 bases at V and 5 bases at J, with 8 bases between the two ends. Germline V CDR1 and CDR2: LNHDA, SQIVND (reference sequence). CDR3 length: 14 residues. The CDR3 spells CASSIGRNNSPLHF. For the CDR3, the DNA is TGTGCCAGTAGTATCGGCAGGAATAATTCACCCCTCCACTTT.

The CDR3 region is CATSDRGRSEGYTF. Written as DNA, the CDR3 is TGTGCCACCAGTGATAGGGGGCGCAGTGAAGGCTACACCTTC. The chain recombines TRBV24-1 with TRBJ1-2, with 7 nucleotides matching TRBD1. The CDR3 covers 14 residues. V lost 3 bases to trimming and J lost 8 bases; unmatched junction nucleotides: 8. Germline V gene lookup returns CDR1 KGHDR and CDR2 SFDVKD.